This TCR beta chain is from a study of Tregs in tolerant kidney transplant recipients. Study as a whole: A 3-day belatacept mixed lymphocyte reaction, sometimes plus 5-day graft donor restimulation, preceded CD4+CD25+CD127- sorting.

Turning to this clone: The antigen remains unidentified.

CDR3 length: 17 amino acids. In germline, CDR1 is SEHNR, CDR2 FQNEAQ (reference sequence). The J segment lost 6 bases and the V segment lost 1 base, leaving 10 bases of the junction unmatched. Study results and limitations: Biological reproducibility was not directly addressed, but technical replication error appeared minimal. Validation in larger populations is needed because few patients were studied.

Assay: immunoSEQ multiplex PCR; the TCRdb copy retains only in-frame clones and omits some. In the table there are about 19,000 clones, around 71% of which are singletons. Input material: Tregs from blood cultured with allogeneic cells. This sequence originates from a human donor in good health. The rearrangement uses TRBV7-9 and TRBJ2-1, with 9 nucleotides matching TRBD2. CDR3 sequence reads: CASSLVFVAGVGNEQFF. As DNA, the CDR3 is TGTGCCAGCAGCTTAGTGTTCGTAGCGGGGGTAGGCAATGAGCAGTTCTTC.